This TCR beta chain was observed in a study of blood T cell repertoires in COVID-19. Here immunoSEQ multiplex PCR was the method, and the copy in TCRdb shows in-frame clones only, minus some. The table shows approximately 380,000 clones, with 80% to 95% occurring only once. This clone was seen once. This TCR was sampled from a woman aged 35 to 49 who had been exposed to COVID-19. The sequenced sample consisted of PBMCs or T cells enriched from blood (not recorded which).

CDR3 nucleotides: TGTGCCAGCAGCTTTGCCGGGAGCTCCTACAATGAGCAGTTCTTC. Encoded protein: CASSFAGSSYNEQFF. This chain joins TRBV7-3 and TRBJ2-1; the D gene is possibly TRBD2 (6 bases). The V gene lost 3 bases and the J gene lost 0 bases, with 9 bases spanning the gap. Per germline, CDR1 SGHTA and CDR2 FQGTGA. This CDR3 is 15 amino acids long.